The subject of this entry is one T cell receptor beta chain. This entry belongs to a study of blood T cell repertoires in COVID-19. Turning to the study itself: Samples representing acute and convalescent COVID-19 were sourced from the United States, Italy and Spain. Nucleic acid was either cDNA or gDNA, and it came from T cells, B-cell-depleted T cells, or PBMCs.

TCRdb's table, derived via immunoSEQ multiplex PCR, lists solely in-frame clones and lacks some. The sample records roughly 250,000 clones, 80% to 90% being singletons. Germline CDR1 and CDR2: LGHDT and YNNKEL (reference sequence). The CDR3 extends over 15 amino acids. V trimming: 2 bases; J trimming: 4 bases; junction bases outside the gene matches: 7. The V call is TRBV3-1 (or the pseudogene TRBV3-2), the J call TRBJ1-2, with TRBD1 matching over 7 bases. This receptor was obtained from a woman between 35 and 50 years old with acute or convalescent COVID-19. Sequencing input: peripheral blood. The CDR3 loop is CASSQFQTGTYGYTF. The CDR3 bases are TGTGCCAGCAGCCAATTTCAGACAGGGACCTATGGCTACACCTTC.